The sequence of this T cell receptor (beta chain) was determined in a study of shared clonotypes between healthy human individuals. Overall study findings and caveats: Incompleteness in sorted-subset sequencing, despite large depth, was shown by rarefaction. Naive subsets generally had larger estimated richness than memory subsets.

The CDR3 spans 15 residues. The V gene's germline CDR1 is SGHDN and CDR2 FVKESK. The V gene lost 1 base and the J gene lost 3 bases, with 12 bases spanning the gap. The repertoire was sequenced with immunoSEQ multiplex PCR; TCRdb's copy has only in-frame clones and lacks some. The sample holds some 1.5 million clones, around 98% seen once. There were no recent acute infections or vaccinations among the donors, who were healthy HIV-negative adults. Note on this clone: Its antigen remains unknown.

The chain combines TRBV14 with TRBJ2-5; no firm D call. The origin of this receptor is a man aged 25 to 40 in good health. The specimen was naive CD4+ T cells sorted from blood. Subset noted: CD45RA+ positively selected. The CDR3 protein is CASSQGTRSEETQYF. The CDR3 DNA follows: TGTGCCAGCAGCCAAGGGACCAGGTCGGAAGAGACCCAGTACTTC.